Listed here are 19 T cell receptor beta chains from one sample, sequenced in a study of cytomegalovirus exposure and HLA in healthy donors. Primers: 60 Vbeta forward and 13 Jbeta reverse. Sequenced by immunoSEQ multiplex PCR; TCRdb stores in-frame clones only, minus some. The sample lists about 160,000 clones; 65% to 85% were seen once. The specimen sequenced was PBMCs. Source of these receptors: a man aged 55 to 70 in good health and CMV-seronegative.

V usage is TRBV6-6 and J usage is TRBJ2-7; D is undetermined. CDR1 is MNHNY and CDR2 is SVGAGI in the germline V gene (reference sequence). Between the trimmed V and J ends, which lost 5 bases and 6 bases, there was a span of 8 bases. The CDR3 has 11 residues. The CDR3 region is CASSGGSEQYF. CDR3 nucleotide sequence: TGTGCCAGCAGTGGCGGAAGCGAGCAGTACTTC.

In this sample, this clone turned up a few times. This sequence joins TRBV15 and TRBJ2-2; unclear D gene. V lost 8 bases and J 7 bases, leaving 17 bases between the germline ends. The germline V gene encodes CDR1 LNHNV and CDR2 YYDKDF (reference sequence). The CDR3 length is 14 residues. CDR3 sequence reads: CATESRSLVGELFF. As DNA, the CDR3 is TGTGCCACCGAGTCGAGGTCTCTTGTCGGGGAGCTGTTTTTT.

The rearrangement uses TRBV25-1 and TRBJ1-5; D is unresolved. V was shortened by 7 bases and J by 5 bases, with 3 bases between the two germline ends. Germline V lookup: CDR1 MGHDK, CDR2 SYGVNS. The CDR3 is 10 residues long. The CDR3, as DNA: TGTGCCAGCACATATCAGCCCCAGCATTTT. Translating gives CASTYQPQHF.

This clone was seen only a few times. The chain's CDR3 is CASPTSGISDTQYF. Written as DNA, the CDR3 is TGTGCCAGCCCGACTAGCGGGATTTCAGATACGCAGTATTTT. The chain links TRBV2 to TRBJ2-3; TRBD2 aligns across 11 bases. The J segment lost 4 bases and the V segment lost 8 bases, leaving 5 bases of the junction unmatched. Per the germline V gene, CDR1 is SNHLY and CDR2 is FYNNEI. The CDR3 loop spans 14 amino acids.

This chain joins TRBV2 and TRBJ2-1; TRBD2 is a possible D gene (7 bases). Germline-derived CDR1 and CDR2 are SNHLY and FYNNEI. Between the trimmed V and J ends, which lost 4 bases and 5 bases, there was a span of 18 bases. The CDR3 sequence is 16 residues long. The CDR3 loop reads CASSVSITGGHNEQFF. The CDR3 DNA reads as TGTGCCAGCAGTGTATCGATCACGGGGGGCCACAATGAGCAGTTCTTC. Full variable domain (remainder filled in from reference TRBV2 and TRBJ2-1): EPEVTQTPSHQVTQMGQEVILRCVPISNHLYFYWYRQILGQKVEFLVSFYNNEISEKSEIFDDQFSVERPDGSNFTLKIRSTKLEDSAMYFCASSVSITGGHNEQFFGPGTRLTVL.

The chain uses TRBV28 and TRBJ2-4; tentatively, D is TRBD2 (6 bases). Trimming took off 8 bases at V and 8 bases at J, with 22 bases between the two ends. Germline values: CDR1 MDHEN, CDR2 SYDVKM. This CDR3 has 15 amino acids. CDR3 in amino acids: CASSFHGRPTDIQYF. As DNA, the CDR3 is TGTGCCAGCTCCTTTCATGGGAGGCCTACGGACATTCAGTACTTC.

This clone showed up just once. Its ends do not fully match the called genes, so a read error is possible. The genes are TRBV4-3 and TRBJ2-7; D is unclear. Germline V CDR1 and CDR2: LGHNA, YSLEER. The CDR3 totals 13 residues. As DNA, the CDR3 is TGCGCCGGCAGCCAAGCCCGAGCGAGAGAGCAGTACTTC. Amino acid sequence: CAGSQARAREQYF.

Notes on this clone: The sample carries other DNA sequences with the same CDR3. The J gene is TRBJ2-7, the V gene TRBV2; possibly TRBD1 for D (7 bases). This CDR3 spans 16 amino acids. The V and J ends lost 7 bases and 5 bases respectively, with 24 bases between them. Germline V gene sequence: CDR1 SNHLY, CDR2 FYNNEI. CDR3 nucleotides: TGTGCCAGCACCCTTCCTCTGGGCAGGGGGGAAAACGAGCAGTACTTC. This gives the protein CASTLPLGRGENEQYF.

The CDR3 DNA reads TGTGCCAGCAGCCAGGACAGGAGTAACACCTTC. Translating it yields CASSQDRSNTF. The chain is built from TRBV7-2 and TRBJ1-2, with 7 positions matching TRBD1. Germline values: CDR1 SGHTA, CDR2 FQGNSA. The CDR3 is made up of 11 amino acids. V lost 5 bases and J lost 12; bases outside the gene matches: 6.

The chain has TRBV19 and TRBJ1-2, with 8 positions matching TRBD1. The V segment lost 0 bases and the J segment 3 bases; nucleotides outside the gene matches: 6. There are 16 residues in the CDR3. Germline V CDR1 and CDR2: LNHDA, SQIVND (reference sequence). CDR3 residues: CASSIDLRGPDYGYTF. CDR3 DNA sequence: TGTGCCAGTAGTATAGACCTCAGGGGGCCTGACTATGGCTACACCTTC.

In the case of this clone: Different DNA sequences within this sample yield the same CDR3. The V gene is TRBV5-6, the J gene TRBJ1-3; 8 bases are shared with TRBD1. V was clipped by 3 bases and J by 4 bases; unmatched bases: 3. Germline CDR1 reads SGHDT; CDR2 reads YYEEEE. CDR3 length: 14 residues. CDR3 sequence (DNA): TGTGCCAGCAGCTCGACAGGGGCGGGAAACACCATATATTTT. Protein: CASSSTGAGNTIYF.

V and J are TRBV7-9 and TRBJ1-2; 10 positions match TRBD1. With 5 bases clipped from V and 6 bases from J, the junction kept 6 bases outside the gene matches. CDR1 SEHNR and CDR2 FQNEAQ come from the germline V gene (reference sequence). This CDR3 spans 14 amino acids. CDR3 bases: TGTGCCAGCAGCCAAAACGGACAGGGGGATGGCTACACCTTC. Translating gives CASSQNGQGDGYTF. The full variable domain, its missing parts supplied by reference TRBV7-9 and TRBJ1-2, is DTGVSQNPRHKITKRGQNVTFRCDPISEHNRLYWYRQTLGQGPEFLTYFQNEAQLEKSRLLSDRFSAERPKGSFSTLEIQRTEQGDSAMYLCASSQNGQGDGYTFGSGTRLTVV.

CDR3 loop: CASRVGGSTYEQYF. In DNA form, the CDR3 reads TGCGCCAGCCGAGTGGGAGGGAGCACCTACGAGCAGTACTTC. The chain combines TRBV5-1 with TRBJ2-7; 7 nucleotides line up with TRBD2. The CDR3 has 14 residues. The V gene's germline CDR1 is SGHRS and CDR2 YFSETQ. The junction had 9 bases not matched to a gene; V was cut back by 7 bases and J by 2 bases.

The rearrangement joins TRBV5-1 to TRBJ1-5, with TRBD1 matching over 7 bases. V shed 0 bases and J 6 bases; nucleotides not matched to a gene: 12. Germline V gene sequence: CDR1 SGHRS, CDR2 YFSETQ. CDR3 length: 17 amino acids. CDR3 sequence (DNA): TGCGCCAGCAGCTTGGTAGGACCCGGGACAGCGGGTCAGCCCCAGCATTTT. This codes for CASSLVGPGTAGQPQHF.

This sequence joins TRBV5-1 and TRBJ2-2; D perhaps matches TRBD1 (5 bases). Between the trimmed V and J ends, which lost 0 bases and 0 bases, there was a span of 6 bases. CDR3 length: 15 amino acids. The germline gives CDR1 SGHRS, CDR2 YFSETQ. The CDR3 is CASSLGTTNTGELFF. CDR3 in DNA: TGCGCCAGCAGCTTGGGGACAACGAACACCGGGGAGCTGTTTTTT.

The chain couples TRBV18 to TRBJ2-5; 11 bases fit TRBD1. J was trimmed by 2 bases and V by 3 bases; bases with no gene match: 2. This CDR3 has 15 amino acids. The germline gives CDR1 KGHSH, CDR2 LQKENI. CDR3 nucleotide sequence: TGTGCCAGCTCACCTGGGACAGGGGGGCAAGAGACCCAGTACTTC. Protein: CASSPGTGGQETQYF.

The V call is TRBV5-1, the J call TRBJ2-2; D remains unclear. The CDR3 length is 15 residues. V lost 0 bases and J 5 bases, leaving 11 bases between the germline ends. The V gene's germline CDR1 is SGHRS and CDR2 YFSETQ. CDR3 loop: CASSLGSSRTGELFF. CDR3 nucleotide sequence: TGCGCCAGCAGCTTGGGGTCTAGTCGAACCGGGGAGCTGTTTTTT. Combining the CDR3 with reference TRBV5-1 and TRBJ2-2 gives the whole variable domain KAGVTQTPRYLIKTRGQQVTLSCSPISGHRSVSWYQQTPGQGLQFLFEYFSETQRNKGNFPGRFSGRQFSNSRSEMNVSTLELGDSALYLCASSLGSSRTGELFFGEGSRLTVL.

The gene calls are TRBV6-5 and TRBJ2-2; a possible D gene is TRBD2 (6 bases). The CDR3 is 14 amino acids. Germline values: CDR1 MNHEY, CDR2 SVGAGI. V lost 6 bases and J 6 bases, leaving 14 bases between the germline ends. The CDR3 nucleotides read TGTGCCAGCAGGCCCCCTTCGGGGGCCGGGGAGCTGTTTTTT. Translation gives CASRPPSGAGELFF.

The rearrangement uses TRBV10-2 and TRBJ2-1; TRBD2 matches 8 bases. V lost 5 bases to trimming and J lost 7 bases; unmatched junction nucleotides: 13. In germline, CDR1 is WSHSY, CDR2 SAAADI. This CDR3 contains 16 residues. CDR3 sequence: CASSWGGGGHKNEQFF. In DNA, the CDR3 is TGCGCCAGCAGTTGGGGTGGCGGGGGGCATAAAAATGAGCAGTTCTTC.